The 2 T cell receptor beta chains presented below share a single source sample, sequenced in a study of blood T cells in healthy people across ages. Together with a sample-barcoded 5' primer, a J-beta primer mix was included in a second PCR lasting roughly 6 to 12 cycles. One entry per CDR3 protein results from TCRdb running MiXCR on the 5' RACE reads. This table holds 1.5 million to 2 million distinct CDR3 sequences, roughly 52% found once. Sequencing input: blood. The receptors stem from a woman aged 40 to 50 in good health.

V is TRBV2 and J is TRBJ2-7; D gene unclear. With 1 base removed from V and 1 base from J, the gap between germline ends came to 8 bases. Germline values: CDR1 SNHLY, CDR2 FYNNEI. This CDR3 has 14 amino acids. CDR3 sequence reads: CASSEEGKSYEQYF. CDR3 bases: TGTGCCAGCAGTGAAGAAGGGAAGTCCTACGAGCAGTACTTC.

The V and J genes are TRBV7-2 and TRBJ2-3; D is perhaps TRBD1 (6 bases). CDR1 is SGHTA and CDR2 is FQGNSA in the germline V gene. V lost 8 bases to trimming and J lost 2 bases, with 17 bases between them. The CDR3 totals 15 residues. The CDR3 loop is CASGSQGTFTDTQYF. CDR3 sequence (DNA): TGTGCCAGCGGATCACAGGGAACCTTCACAGATACGCAGTATTTT. Together with reference TRBV7-2 and TRBJ2-3, the CDR3 gives the full variable domain: GAGVSQSPSNKVTEKGKDVELRCDPISGHTALYWYRQSLGQGLEFLIYFQGNSAPDKSGLPSDRFSAERTGGSVSTLTIQRTQQEDSAVYLCASGSQGTFTDTQYFGPGTRLTVL.